Shown below are 30 T cell receptor beta chains from a single sample sequenced in a study of blood T cell repertoires in COVID-19. The method was immunoSEQ multiplex PCR; TCRdb's version includes in-frame clones alone and lacks a portion of them. This sample carries some 180,000 clones, over 70% of them seen once, and the ten largest clones take around 7%. The sample taken for sequencing was peripheral blood. The source is a woman between 35 and 50 years old with COVID-19, enrolled during active disease.

This sequence joins TRBV3-1 (or the pseudogene TRBV3-2) and TRBJ2-7, with TRBD2 matching 9 bases. The CDR3 runs to 15 residues. Germline CDR1 is LGHDT and CDR2 is YNNKEL (reference sequence). The trim removed 4 bases at V and 4 bases at J, leaving 8 bases unmatched. CDR3 DNA sequence: TGTGCCAGCAGCCCCTCGGGCGGGGGGGCATACGAGCAGTACTTC. Encoded protein: CASSPSGGGAYEQYF.

The V and J genes are TRBV12-3 or TRBV12-4 and TRBJ1-1, with TRBD1 matching 9 bases. This CDR3 comprises 13 residues. The V segment lost 6 bases and the J segment 7 bases; nucleotides outside the gene matches: 6. Written as DNA, the CDR3 is TGTGCCAGCAGCGACAGGGGGTTGAATGAAGCTTTCTTT. This sequence encodes CASSDRGLNEAFF.

This clone has a single count. The genes are TRBV4-1 and TRBJ1-2; D is perhaps TRBD1 (5 bases). V was pared by 1 base and J by 4 bases, with 10 bases between. CDR1 and CDR2 from the germline V gene are MGHRA and YSYEKL. The CDR3 has 14 amino acids. The CDR3 here is CASSQAGGGYGYTF. In DNA form, the CDR3 reads TGCGCCAGCAGCCAAGCGGGGGGGGGCTATGGCTACACCTTC.

This chain joins TRBV11-2 and TRBJ2-7; 7 bases are a match to TRBD1. J was trimmed by 4 bases and V by 5 bases; bases with no gene match: 8. This CDR3 comprises 14 residues. The germline CDR1 and CDR2 sequences are SGHAT and FQNNGV. CDR3 in DNA: TGTGCCAGCAGCCTGGGACAGCTGAGTTACGAGCAGTACTTC. This encodes CASSLGQLSYEQYF.

As to this clone: Distinct nucleotide sequences in the sample also encode this CDR3. J is TRBJ1-1 and V is TRBV4-2; 8 bases align to TRBD1. This CDR3 is 14 amino acids long. Trimming took 4 bases from V and 4 from J; bases not matched to a gene: 5. CDR1 and CDR2 (germline): LGHNA, YNFKEQ. CDR3 bases: TGTGCCAGCAGCCTGGCAACAGGGGGCACTGAAGCTTTCTTT. Its translation: CASSLATGGTEAFF.

The chain combines TRBV11-2 with TRBJ1-3; D gene ambiguous. V gave up 4 bases and J gave up 0 bases, with 10 bases separating them. Germline assignment: CDR1 SGHAT and CDR2 FQNNGV. The CDR3 length is 15 residues. CDR3 region: CASSYTMRSGNTIYF. CDR3 coding DNA: TGTGCCAGCAGCTACACTATGCGCTCTGGAAACACCATATATTTT.

The chain recombines TRBV6-5 with TRBJ1-2; perhaps TRBD1 as D (6 bases). The CDR3 sequence is 12 residues long. V was clipped by 7 bases and J by 8 bases, with 14 bases between them. Looked up from germline, CDR1 is MNHEY and CDR2 is SVGAGI. The CDR3 DNA follows: TGTGCCAGCAATTTCAACAGGGACGGCTACACCTTC. Amino acids: CASNFNRDGYTF.

The sample holds one count of this clone. This sample includes further DNA sequences coding for the same CDR3. The chain employs TRBV3-1 (or the pseudogene TRBV3-2) and TRBJ1-3; 7 bases are shared with TRBD1. In germline, CDR1 is LGHDT, CDR2 YNNKEL (reference sequence). Trimming at V came to 4 bases and at J to 1 base, leaving 4 bases not matched to a gene. The CDR3 sequence is 15 residues long. CDR3 nucleotides: TGTGCCAGCAGCCCGAGACAGGGATCTGGAAACACCATATATTTT. Amino acids: CASSPRQGSGNTIYF.

This clone has only one observation. The chain employs TRBV27 and TRBJ2-1; 10 positions match TRBD1. The CDR3 covers 17 residues. J lost 2 bases, V lost 4 bases, and 8 bases had no gene match. Germline lookup yields CDR1 MNHEY and CDR2 SMNVEV (reference sequence). CDR3 in DNA: TGTGCCAGCAGTTCCTACCCCGGGACAGGGGCCTACAATGAGCAGTTCTTC. This codes for CASSSYPGTGAYNEQFF.

This chain connects TRBV5-1 to TRBJ1-6, with 9 bases identical to TRBD1. The length of the CDR3 is 15 residues. The germline V gene encodes CDR1 SGHRS and CDR2 YFSETQ. The ends lost 4 bases at V and 7 bases at J; junction bases unmatched: 6. CDR3 sequence (DNA): TGCGCCAGCAGCCTCGGAGGACAGGGGAATTCACCCCTCCACTTT. Translation: CASSLGGQGNSPLHF.

The genes are TRBV2 and TRBJ1-6, with D perhaps TRBD1 (6 bases). The V gene lost 7 bases and the J gene lost 5 bases, with 12 bases spanning the gap. In germline, CDR1 is SNHLY, CDR2 FYNNEI. This CDR3 contains 14 residues. The CDR3: CASKLGQNNSPLHF. The CDR3 nucleotides read TGTGCCAGCAAGCTTGGACAGAATAATTCACCCCTCCACTTT.

This chain uses TRBV4-1 with TRBJ2-3, with 12 bases aligning to TRBD2. From germline, CDR1 is MGHRA and CDR2 YSYEKL. Germline trimming cut 0 bases from V and 6 bases from J; bases unmatched to any gene: 7. CDR3 length equals 17 residues. In DNA form, the CDR3 reads TGCGCCAGCAGCCAAGATTTCCTAGCGGGAGGGCCCGATACGCAGTATTTT. This sequence encodes CASSQDFLAGGPDTQYF.

The chain links TRBV5-1 to TRBJ2-7, with TRBD1 as a possible D gene (6 bases). Germline loops: CDR1 SGHRS, CDR2 YFSETQ. The CDR3 is 11 residues long. V was shortened by 5 bases and J by 4 bases, with 7 bases between the two germline ends. The CDR3 reads CASSQGYEQYF. The CDR3 DNA follows: TGCGCCAGCAGTCAGGGGTACGAGCAGTACTTC.

The rearrangement joins TRBV3-1 (or the pseudogene TRBV3-2) to TRBJ1-2; D gene ambiguous. Trimming took 1 base from V and 8 from J, leaving 8 bases between them. The CDR3 loop spans 12 amino acids. The germline gives CDR1 LGHDT, CDR2 YNNKEL (reference sequence). The CDR3 reads CASSQGLRGYTF. The CDR3 nucleotides are TGTGCCAGCAGCCAAGGTCTACGCGGCTACACCTTC.

V and J are TRBV6-2 or TRBV6-3 and TRBJ1-2; 7 bases align to TRBD1. Trimming removed 2 bases from V and 4 bases from J; junction bases left unmatched: 1. This CDR3 has 13 residues. The V gene's germline CDR1 is MNHEY and CDR2 SVGEGT. This CDR3 is CASSYRDSYGYTF. DNA for the CDR3: TGTGCCAGCAGTTACAGGGACAGCTATGGCTACACCTTC.

The genes are TRBV6-1 and TRBJ1-2, with D maybe TRBD1 (6 bases). From germline, CDR1 is MNHNS and CDR2 SASEGT. V was cut by 4 bases and J by 8 bases, with 23 bases left in between. CDR3 size: 16 residues. The CDR3 bases are TGTGCCAGCAGTGGAAATTACAGGGAGTCCTATAAAGGCTACACCTTC. It encodes CASSGNYRESYKGYTF.

The V and J genes are TRBV27 and TRBJ1-2; D is unresolved. The CDR3 consists of 16 residues. Per germline, CDR1 MNHEY and CDR2 SMNVEV (reference sequence). With 4 bases removed from V and 2 bases from J, the gap between germline ends came to 17 bases. The CDR3 protein is CASSSSGSSLNYGYTF. The CDR3 bases are TGTGCCAGCAGTTCATCCGGGTCGTCCCTCAACTATGGCTACACCTTC.

As for this clone: The junction does not match germline at one end; this may be a read error. The chain combines TRBV25-1 with TRBJ2-7; 9 nucleotides align to TRBD1. The CDR3 spans 13 residues. CDR1 is MGHDK and CDR2 is SYGVNS in the germline V gene. This chain's CDR3 is CASSEYQGQGFNF. CDR3 sequence (DNA): TGTGCCAGCAGTGAATATCAGGGACAGGGTTTCAACTTC.

The rearrangement uses TRBV11-3 and TRBJ1-4; tentative D call: TRBD1 (5 bases). V was pared by 4 bases and J by 7 bases, with 13 bases between. Germline CDR1 reads SGHNT; CDR2 reads YENEEA. The length of the CDR3 is 14 residues. The CDR3 here is CASSSFSGGEKLFF. CDR3 DNA: TGTGCCAGCAGCTCCTTTTCCGGGGGTGAAAAACTGTTTTTT.

The rearrangement uses TRBV9 and TRBJ2-2, with D possibly TRBD2 on 6 matching bases. V lost 5 bases and J 3 bases, leaving 11 bases between the germline ends. Germline loops: CDR1 SGDLS, CDR2 YYNGEE. The CDR3 spans 14 residues. CDR3 in amino acids: CASRFGGDTGELFF. CDR3 in DNA: TGTGCCAGCAGGTTCGGAGGGGACACCGGGGAGCTGTTTTTT.

The chain couples TRBV9 to TRBJ1-1; D remains unclear. This CDR3 comprises 14 residues. Germline V gene lookup returns CDR1 SGDLS and CDR2 YYNGEE. The V end was cut by 4 bases, the J end by 1 base, with 11 bases between. The CDR3 bases are TGTGCCAGCAGCTTAAGCCCTGAGAACACTGAAGCTTTCTTT. Amino acid sequence: CASSLSPENTEAFF.

The chain combines TRBV6-5 with TRBJ1-1; TRBD1 matches 9 bases. There are 14 residues in the CDR3. The V gene's germline CDR1 is MNHEY and CDR2 SVGAGI. With V trimmed by 8 bases and J by 1 base, 5 bases remained unmatched. The CDR3 reads CASRRGQGNTEAFF. As DNA, the CDR3 is TGTGCCAGCCGCAGGGGACAGGGGAACACTGAAGCTTTCTTT.

The chain couples TRBV4-1 to TRBJ1-2, with D possibly matching TRBD1 (5 bases). This CDR3 has 17 amino acids. Trimming cost V 1 base and J 5 bases, with 20 bases left between them. Germline CDR1 MGHRA, CDR2 YSYEKL. CDR3 in DNA: TGCGCCAGCAGCCAAGCTACGACGGGTAGGGGCCAGTATGGCTACACCTTC. Amino acid sequence: CASSQATTGRGQYGYTF.

This sequence joins TRBV5-4 and TRBJ2-5; a weak D match, TRBD1 (6 bases). CDR1 and CDR2 (germline): SGHNT, YYREEE (reference sequence). V gave up 4 bases and J gave up 2 bases, with 12 bases separating them. There are 14 residues in the CDR3. CDR3 coding DNA: TGTGCCAGCAGCACGACAGGACGACAAGAGACCCAGTACTTC. Residues: CASSTTGRQETQYF.

The chain links TRBV24-1 to TRBJ2-2; no clear D. The CDR3 is made up of 13 amino acids. Trimming removed 2 bases at V and 7 bases at J, with 7 bases between. Germline CDR1 is KGHDR and CDR2 is SFDVKD. CDR3 residues: CATSDSLFGELFF. CDR3 sequence (DNA): TGTGCCACCAGTGATTCCCTGTTCGGGGAGCTGTTTTTT.

The chain couples TRBV7-3 to TRBJ2-5; D possibly corresponds to TRBD2 (5 bases). This CDR3 has 14 amino acids. The germline V gene encodes CDR1 SGHTA and CDR2 FQGTGA. V lost 5 bases and J 5 bases, leaving 15 bases between the germline ends. This CDR3 reads CASSPAGQWETQYF. In DNA, the CDR3 is TGTGCCAGCAGCCCGGCGGGCCAGTGGGAGACCCAGTACTTC.

The chain recombines TRBV5-1 with TRBJ2-7, with TRBD2 identical over 9 bases. With 0 bases clipped from V and 3 bases from J, the junction kept 4 bases outside the gene matches. The CDR3 has 15 amino acids. The germline V gene encodes CDR1 SGHRS and CDR2 YFSETQ. CDR3 sequence reads: CASSLELAGDYEQYF. Written as DNA, the CDR3 is TGCGCCAGCAGCTTGGAGTTAGCGGGGGACTACGAGCAGTACTTC.

This clone was observed a few times. The V call is TRBV5-4, the J call TRBJ2-3, with D perhaps matching TRBD1 (5 bases). The length of the CDR3 is 14 residues. Trimming stripped 2 bases from V and 5 bases from J, with 12 bases between. Germline-derived CDR1 and CDR2 are SGHNT and YYREEE (reference sequence). The CDR3 DNA reads as TGTGCCAGCAGCTTAGGCCAGGGCAAAGATACGCAGTATTTT. The encoded protein is CASSLGQGKDTQYF.

The sample holds one count of this clone. The rearrangement uses TRBV3-1 (or the pseudogene TRBV3-2) and TRBJ2-1; D may be TRBD2 (6 bases). V lost 4 bases, J lost 5 bases, and 9 bases lay in between. CDR1 is LGHDT and CDR2 is YNNKEL in the germline V gene (reference sequence). CDR3 size: 13 residues. CDR3 region: CASSRGLNNEQFF. The CDR3 DNA reads TGTGCCAGCAGCCGCGGACTAAACAATGAGCAGTTCTTC.

The rearrangement links TRBV6-5 to TRBJ2-5, with TRBD2 matching 8 bases. V dropped 9 bases and J dropped 3; count of bases not matched to a gene: 6. The V gene's germline CDR1 is MNHEY and CDR2 SVGAGI. This CDR3 region has 13 residues. CDR3 nucleotide sequence: TGTGCCAGTAAGGTAGCGGGGAAAGAGACCCAGTACTTC. Encoded protein: CASKVAGKETQYF.